The 9 T cell receptor beta chains below were found in one sample sequenced in a study of cytomegalovirus exposure and HLA in healthy donors (dated by TCRdb to the late 2010s). The library came from the immunoSEQ multiplex PCR assay. For the multiplex PCR, a mixture combining 60 forward primers for TCR Vbeta segments and 13 reverse primers for TCR Jbeta segments was used. TCRdb mirrors the immuneACCESS table, restricted to in-frame sequences. Some clones are absent from its copies; in checked studies, under half trace to an unresolved V gene, and the reason for the others is unknown. The table for this sample lists approximately 100,000 clones; around two thirds of them were counted only once. The ten largest clones capture 3.5% to 4% of the sample. The sequencing input was PBMCs. Receptor source: a man younger than 40 in good health and CMV-seropositive.

As concerns this clone: An end of the junction differs from the germline gene, which may be a read error. The J gene is TRBJ1-1, the V gene TRBV11-2; D perhaps matches TRBD1 (6 bases). CDR3 length: 12 amino acids. Germline V lookup: CDR1 SGHAT, CDR2 FQNNGV. The CDR3 DNA is TGTGCCAGCAGCGTAGAGGGGGGTGAAGCTTTCTTT. This translates into CASSVEGGEAFF.

V gene TRBV6-5 combines with J gene TRBJ1-1, with a possible D match to TRBD1 (5 bases). Trimming cost V 2 bases and J 4 bases, with 11 bases left between them. Germline assignment: CDR1 MNHEY and CDR2 SVGAGI. This CDR3 is built from 14 residues. In nucleotides, the CDR3 is TGTGCCAGCAGTTACGGAGGGGTCGGCACTGAAGCTTTCTTT. It codes for CASSYGGVGTEAFF.

The V and J genes are TRBV7-9 and TRBJ1-2, with TRBD1 identical over 8 bases. The V gene end was trimmed by 5 bases and the J gene end by 2 bases; junction bases not matched to a gene: 19. From germline, CDR1 is SEHNR and CDR2 FQNEAQ (reference sequence). The CDR3 has 19 residues. CDR3 DNA: TGTGCCAGCAGCGCGTCGTTTCGGCGGCTACAGGGGGAGAACTATGGCTACACCTTC. It translates to CASSASFRRLQGENYGYTF.

J is TRBJ2-1 and V is TRBV7-9, with 7 bases matching TRBD2. CDR3 length: 14 amino acids. V lost 6 bases and J lost 5; bases outside the gene matches: 7. In germline, CDR1 is SEHNR, CDR2 FQNEAQ (reference sequence). CDR3 region: CASSQGGQNNEQFF. The CDR3 DNA sequence: TGTGCCAGCAGTCAGGGAGGGCAGAACAATGAGCAGTTCTTC.

This sequence joins TRBV5-6 and TRBJ2-7; D remains ambiguous. The V gene lost 0 bases and the J gene lost 7 bases, with 11 bases spanning the gap. Germline loops: CDR1 SGHDT, CDR2 YYEEEE. This CDR3 has 13 residues. The CDR3 DNA reads TGTGCCAGCAGCTTGGCGGCATTCGGGGAGCAGTACTTC. Translation: CASSLAAFGEQYF.

This clone was observed a few times. This rearrangement joins TRBV30 to TRBJ1-1, with D possibly matching TRBD1 (6 bases). CDR3 length equals 16 residues. Trimming removed 4 bases at V and 1 base at J, with 19 bases between. Germline CDR1 reads GTSNPN; CDR2 reads SVGIG (reference sequence). Here the CDR3 reads CAWTRQEPHGNTEAFF. The CDR3 DNA follows: TGTGCCTGGACCCGACAGGAGCCCCATGGGAACACTGAAGCTTTCTTT.

This clone was counted only a few times. This chain uses TRBV19 with TRBJ2-7; 8 nucleotides agree with TRBD1. The CDR3 totals 13 residues. Germline lookup yields CDR1 LNHDA and CDR2 SQIVND (reference sequence). The J segment lost 3 bases and the V segment lost 5 bases, leaving 3 bases of the junction unmatched. The CDR3 DNA is TGTGCCAGTAGTTTCGGACAGGGCTACGAGCAGTACTTC. Translation: CASSFGQGYEQYF.

The chain uses TRBV6-1 and TRBJ1-2; no firm D call. CDR3 length: 13 amino acids. V was clipped by 11 bases and J by 3 bases, with 16 bases between them. Germline CDR1 and CDR2: MNHNS and SASEGT. The DNA for the CDR3 is TGTGCCCTGATGAATGTACTGGACTATGGCTACACCTTC. This translates into CALMNVLDYGYTF.

This clone was seen a few times. This rearrangement joins TRBV7-6 to TRBJ2-7; tentatively, D is TRBD2 (5 bases). The CDR3 consists of 15 residues. The germline gives CDR1 SGHVS, CDR2 FNYEAQ. Between the trimmed V and J ends, which lost 5 bases and 1 base, there was a span of 15 bases. In DNA form, the CDR3 reads TGTGCCAGCAGCGAATCTCCGGACTCATCCTACGAGCAGTACTTC. This translates into CASSESPDSSYEQYF.